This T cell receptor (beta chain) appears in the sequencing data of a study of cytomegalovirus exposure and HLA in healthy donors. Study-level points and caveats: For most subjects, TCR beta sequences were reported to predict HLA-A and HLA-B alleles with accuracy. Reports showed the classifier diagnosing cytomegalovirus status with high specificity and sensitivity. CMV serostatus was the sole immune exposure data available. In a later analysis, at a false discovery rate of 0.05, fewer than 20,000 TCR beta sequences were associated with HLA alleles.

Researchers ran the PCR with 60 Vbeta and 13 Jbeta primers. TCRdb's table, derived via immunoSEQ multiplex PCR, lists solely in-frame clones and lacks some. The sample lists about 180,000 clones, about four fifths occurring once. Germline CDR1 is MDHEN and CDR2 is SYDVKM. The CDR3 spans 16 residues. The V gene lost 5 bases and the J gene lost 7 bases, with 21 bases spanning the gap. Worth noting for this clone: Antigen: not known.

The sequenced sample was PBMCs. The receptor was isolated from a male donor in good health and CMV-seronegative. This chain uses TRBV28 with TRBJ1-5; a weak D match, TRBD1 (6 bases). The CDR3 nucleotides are TGTGCCAGCAGTCCGCTCTTATTACAGGGAAGGCAGCCCCAGCATTTT. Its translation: CASSPLLLQGRQPQHF.